The clone carrying this TCR beta chain was recorded at least ten times. Its antigen is undetermined. Ineligible for inclusion were patients with other autoimmune diseases, uncontrolled infections, pregnancy or lactation. Scientists amplified the TCR beta CDR3 regions from RNA transcripts. HTBI primers were employed in first-round RT-PCR, then a second-round multiplex PCR followed. TCRdb re-derived calls from the multiplex PCR reads in MiXCR, one entry per CDR3 protein. The table shows some 350,000 distinct CDR3 sequences, with approximately 18% occurring only once. V lost 6 bases and J 1 base, leaving 0 bases between the germline ends. The germline CDR1 and CDR2 sequences are ENHRY and SYGVKD. CDR3 length: 11 amino acids. The record originates from a study of Graves' ophthalmopathy and Graves' hyperthyroidism. Study information: Upon initial diagnosis and before any treatment, peripheral blood was collected. Study conclusions and caveats: Ophthalmopathy versus stable hyperthyroidism: 13-signature model gave around 90% sensitivity, approximately 80% specificity. Clonotypes were expanded in thyroid at above 0.001 frequency, and most also appeared in blood.

The sequenced sample was peripheral blood. This clonotype originated in an adult woman with stable Graves' hyperthyroidism. V and J are TRBV10-3 and TRBJ2-2; D gene unclear. The DNA of the CDR3 is TGTGCCATCAGGAACACCGGGGAGCTGTTTTTT. Translating gives CAIRNTGELFF.